Listed below are T cell receptor beta chains from one sample, sequenced in a study of Ad26.COV2.S vaccination and SARS-CoV-2 variants. TCRdb's table, derived via immunoSEQ multiplex PCR, lists solely in-frame clones and lacks some. Of around 300,000 clones listed, about 88% are singletons. The sequences come from peripheral blood, collected in a trial of Ad26.COV2.S vaccine versus placebo. Source of these receptors: a person aged 18-60 years who received the Ad26.COV2.S COVID-19 vaccine or a placebo. Both conserved end residues are part of each CDR3. The D gene is left open where the match is weak. The size field is filled for only some rows; it gives once, few, many or a size class.

abundance: .
d_gene: .
v_gene: TRBV6-1
j_gene: TRBJ1-2
CDR3nt: TGTGCCAGCAGTGATTCCGACAGGTTCTATGGCTACACCTTC
CDR3aa: CASSDSDRFYGYTF

abundance: once
d_gene: .
v_gene: TRBV7-2
j_gene: TRBJ2-7
CDR3nt: TGTGCCAGCAGCTCCCAGGGGGGAGCCTACGAGCAGTACTTC
CDR3aa: CASSSQGGAYEQYF

abundance: .
d_gene: TRBD2
v_gene: TRBV12-3/TRBV12-4
j_gene: TRBJ2-1
CDR3nt: TGTGCCAGCAGGCTAGCGGGAGTTAATGAGCAGTTCTTC
CDR3aa: CASRLAGVNEQFF

abundance: .
d_gene: .
v_gene: TRBV7-8
j_gene: TRBJ1-2
CDR3nt: TGTGCCAGCAGCCTGGCGGCGGCGGGTTTAGGCTATGGCTACACCTTC
CDR3aa: CASSLAAAGLGYGYTF

abundance: .
d_gene: TRBD1
v_gene: TRBV2
j_gene: TRBJ1-5
CDR3nt: TGTGCCAGCAGCCCGGACAGGGGAGGCAATCAGCCCCAGCATTTT
CDR3aa: CASSPDRGGNQPQHF

abundance: once
d_gene: .
v_gene: TRBV27
j_gene: TRBJ2-7
CDR3nt: TGTGCCAGCAGTTTTTTTGGGTCGTACGAGCAGTACTTC
CDR3aa: CASSFFGSYEQYF

abundance: .
d_gene: .
v_gene: TRBV5-1
j_gene: TRBJ1-1
CDR3nt: TGCGCCAGCGGCGGAGGGGGTATGAACACTGAAGCTTTCTTT
CDR3aa: CASGGGGMNTEAFF

abundance: .
d_gene: TRBD1
v_gene: TRBV4-3
j_gene: TRBJ2-7
CDR3nt: TGCGCCAGCAGCCAAGGGACAGGGAACGCCTTTCGCTACGAGCAGTACTTC
CDR3aa: CASSQGTGNAFRYEQYF

abundance: .
d_gene: TRBD1
v_gene: TRBV5-1
j_gene: TRBJ2-1
CDR3nt: TGCGCCAGCAGGTTGGACAGGTCCCCTCTCAGTGAGCAGTTCTTC
CDR3aa: CASRLDRSPLSEQFF

abundance: .
d_gene: TRBD1
v_gene: TRBV11-3
j_gene: TRBJ2-3
CDR3nt: TGTGCCAGCAGCTCCGGGACAGGGACAGATACGCAGTATTTT
CDR3aa: CASSSGTGTDTQYF

abundance: .
d_gene: TRBD1
v_gene: TRBV28
j_gene: TRBJ1-2
CDR3nt: TGTGCCAGCAGAAGGACAGGTCAGGGCTACACCTTC
CDR3aa: CASRRTGQGYTF

abundance: .
d_gene: TRBD1
v_gene: TRBV18
j_gene: TRBJ2-2
CDR3nt: TGTGCCAGCTCAATCTCAACCGGGACAGTCAACACCGGGGAGCTGTTTTTT
CDR3aa: CASSISTGTVNTGELFF

abundance: .
d_gene: TRBD2
v_gene: TRBV7-2
j_gene: TRBJ2-2
CDR3nt: TGTGCCAGCAGCCGGAGGACGGGGGAGGGCGGGGAGCTGTTTTTT
CDR3aa: CASSRRTGEGGELFF

abundance: .
d_gene: .
v_gene: TRBV5-8
j_gene: TRBJ1-4
CDR3nt: TGTGCCAGTTACTGGGGAGCAACTAATGAAAAACTGTTTTTT
CDR3aa: CASYWGATNEKLFF

abundance: once
d_gene: .
v_gene: TRBV19
j_gene: TRBJ2-3
CDR3nt: TGTGCCAGTAGTATACAGGGTTCCACAGATACGCAGTATTTT
CDR3aa: CASSIQGSTDTQYF

abundance: .
d_gene: .
v_gene: TRBV28
j_gene: TRBJ2-7
CDR3nt: TGTGCCAGCAGTCCTCTCACAGGCGAGCAGTACTTC
CDR3aa: CASSPLTGEQYF

abundance: .
d_gene: .
v_gene: TRBV7-4
j_gene: TRBJ2-1
CDR3nt: TGTGCCAGCAGCTTCTGGACAGAGCAGTTCTTC
CDR3aa: CASSFWTEQFF

abundance: .
d_gene: .
v_gene: TRBV24-1
j_gene: TRBJ2-1
CDR3nt: TGTGCCACCAGTGGTGATGGGCTCCTATACAATGAGCAGTTCTTC
CDR3aa: CATSGDGLLYNEQFF

abundance: .
d_gene: .
v_gene: TRBV4-3
j_gene: TRBJ2-7
CDR3nt: TGCGCCAGCAGCCAAGAAGGCTACGAGCAGTACTTC
CDR3aa: CASSQEGYEQYF

abundance: .
d_gene: .
v_gene: TRBV10-3
j_gene: TRBJ2-5
CDR3nt: TGTGCCATCAGTGAGGGGACCCCCGGGGAGACCCAGTACTTC
CDR3aa: CAISEGTPGETQYF

abundance: .
d_gene: TRBD1
v_gene: TRBV4-2
j_gene: TRBJ1-5
CDR3nt: TGTGCCAGCAGCTACTCTCTTCCTGGACAGGGGAGCAATCAGCCCCAGCATTTT
CDR3aa: CASSYSLPGQGSNQPQHF

abundance: .
d_gene: .
v_gene: TRBV6-5
j_gene: TRBJ2-5
CDR3nt: TGTGCCAGCACCCCCCCGGGGGAAGAGACCCAGTACTTC
CDR3aa: CASTPPGEETQYF

abundance: .
d_gene: .
v_gene: TRBV11-1
j_gene: TRBJ2-1
CDR3nt: TGTGCCAGCAGCTACAGGGCCGATGAGCAGTTCTTC
CDR3aa: CASSYRADEQFF

abundance: .
d_gene: .
v_gene: TRBV9
j_gene: TRBJ2-6
CDR3nt: TGTGCCAGCAGCACTGACCCGTCGGGGGCCAACGTCCTGACTTTC
CDR3aa: CASSTDPSGANVLTF

abundance: .
d_gene: TRBD2
v_gene: TRBV6-2/TRBV6-3
j_gene: TRBJ2-1
CDR3nt: TGTGCCAGCAGTTACGGGTTTAGCGGGAGCGGTGAGCAGTTCTTC
CDR3aa: CASSYGFSGSGEQFF

abundance: .
d_gene: .
v_gene: TRBV6-6
j_gene: TRBJ1-5
CDR3nt: TGTGCCAGCGTAGACTCCACGGTGAAGCCCCAGCATTTT
CDR3aa: CASVDSTVKPQHF

abundance: .
d_gene: .
v_gene: TRBV28
j_gene: TRBJ1-5
CDR3nt: TGTGCTAGCAAAGGACAGAATCAGCCCCAGCATTTT
CDR3aa: CASKGQNQPQHF

abundance: .
d_gene: TRBD1
v_gene: TRBV6-4
j_gene: TRBJ2-2
CDR3nt: TGTGCCAGCAGTGACATGCCACCGGGACAGGGTACCGGGGAGCTGTTTTTT
CDR3aa: CASSDMPPGQGTGELFF

abundance: .
d_gene: .
v_gene: TRBV6-4
j_gene: TRBJ1-1
CDR3nt: TGTGCCAGCAGTGCAGGACAGCACACTGAAGCTTTCTTT
CDR3aa: CASSAGQHTEAFF

abundance: .
d_gene: TRBD2
v_gene: TRBV7-8
j_gene: TRBJ2-3
CDR3nt: TGTGCCAGCAGCTTTCCTAGCGGGGGGGGCACAGATACGCAGTATTTT
CDR3aa: CASSFPSGGGTDTQYF

abundance: few
d_gene: .
v_gene: TRBV10-3
j_gene: TRBJ1-1
CDR3nt: TGTGCCATCAGTGGAAAGGACCTGAACACTGAAGCTTTCTTT
CDR3aa: CAISGKDLNTEAFF

abundance: .
d_gene: TRBD1
v_gene: TRBV16
j_gene: TRBJ1-4
CDR3nt: TGTGCCAGCAGCCAAGGCAACAGGGGTGCAACTAATGAAAAACTGTTTTTT
CDR3aa: CASSQGNRGATNEKLFF

abundance: few
d_gene: .
v_gene: TRBV29-1
j_gene: TRBJ1-1
CDR3nt: TGCAGCGTTGAAAGCGGAGCTTTCTTT
CDR3aa: CSVESGAFF

abundance: .
d_gene: TRBD1
v_gene: TRBV27
j_gene: TRBJ1-4
CDR3nt: TGTGCCAGCAGGGGGACAGGGGGCGGTGAAAAACTGTTTTTT
CDR3aa: CASRGTGGGEKLFF

abundance: .
d_gene: TRBD1
v_gene: TRBV7-9
j_gene: TRBJ1-2
CDR3nt: TGTGCCAGCACCTTGGACGACAGGGATGGGGGCTACACCTTC
CDR3aa: CASTLDDRDGGYTF

abundance: .
d_gene: TRBD2
v_gene: TRBV7-2
j_gene: TRBJ2-7
CDR3nt: TGTGCCAGCAGCCGGGCCGGGACTAGCGGGAGAGGAACGTCCCACGAGCAGTACTTC
CDR3aa: CASSRAGTSGRGTSHEQYF

abundance: once
d_gene: TRBD1
v_gene: TRBV6-1
j_gene: TRBJ2-6
CDR3nt: TGTGCCAGCAGTGAAGGGCGGGACAGGGGCTCTGGGGCCAACGTCCTGACTTTC
CDR3aa: CASSEGRDRGSGANVLTF

abundance: .
d_gene: .
v_gene: TRBV24-1
j_gene: TRBJ2-5
CDR3nt: TGTGCCACCAGTGATTTAGGGGGGGAAGAGACCCAGTACTTC
CDR3aa: CATSDLGGEETQYF

abundance: .
d_gene: TRBD2
v_gene: TRBV7-9
j_gene: TRBJ2-5
CDR3nt: TGTGCCAGCAGCTTAAGTAGCGGGGACCTACAAGAGACCCAGTACTTC
CDR3aa: CASSLSSGDLQETQYF

abundance: .
d_gene: .
v_gene: TRBV24-1
j_gene: TRBJ2-5
CDR3nt: TGTGCCACCAGTGATTACCGACCAGGAATCGGGGAGACCCAGTACTTC
CDR3aa: CATSDYRPGIGETQYF

abundance: once
d_gene: .
v_gene: TRBV5-1
j_gene: TRBJ1-2
CDR3nt: TGCGCCAGCAGCTTGGGGCAGGGAGGGGATGGCTACACCTTC
CDR3aa: CASSLGQGGDGYTF

abundance: .
d_gene: .
v_gene: TRBV4-2
j_gene: TRBJ2-3
CDR3nt: TGTGCCAGCAGCCAAGATAGGGCCGGGTACACGCAGTATTTT
CDR3aa: CASSQDRAGYTQYF

abundance: .
d_gene: TRBD1
v_gene: TRBV19
j_gene: TRBJ2-7
CDR3nt: TGTGCCAGTAGTATCGGACAGGGGTTGTACGAGCAGTACTTC
CDR3aa: CASSIGQGLYEQYF

abundance: .
d_gene: TRBD2
v_gene: TRBV4-3
j_gene: TRBJ2-3
CDR3nt: TGCGCCAGCAGCCAAGATCTGGCTAGCGGGGCGCCGAATACGCAGTATTTT
CDR3aa: CASSQDLASGAPNTQYF

abundance: once
d_gene: TRBD1
v_gene: TRBV9
j_gene: TRBJ1-2
CDR3nt: TGTGCCAGCAGCGTTGCGGCCGGGACAGGGGGTTGGGGCTACACCTTC
CDR3aa: CASSVAAGTGGWGYTF

abundance: .
d_gene: .
v_gene: TRBV11-2
j_gene: TRBJ1-2
CDR3nt: TGTGCCAGCAGCGAATCCCCGGGAGATTATGGCTACACCTTC
CDR3aa: CASSESPGDYGYTF